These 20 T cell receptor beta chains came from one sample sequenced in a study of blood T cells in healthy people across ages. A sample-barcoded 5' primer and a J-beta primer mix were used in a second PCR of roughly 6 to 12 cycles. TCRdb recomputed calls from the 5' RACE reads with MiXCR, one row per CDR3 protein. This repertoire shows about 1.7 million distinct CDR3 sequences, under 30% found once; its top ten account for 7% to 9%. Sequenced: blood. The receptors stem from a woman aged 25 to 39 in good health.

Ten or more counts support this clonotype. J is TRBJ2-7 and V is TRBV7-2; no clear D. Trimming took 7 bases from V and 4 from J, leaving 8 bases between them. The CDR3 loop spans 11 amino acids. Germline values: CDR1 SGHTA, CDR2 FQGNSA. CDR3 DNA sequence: TGTGCCAGCACCCAGAGGTACGAGCAGTACTTC. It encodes CASTQRYEQYF.

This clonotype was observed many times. CDR3 sequence: CASSLAGGSPGETGYTF. The CDR3 coding sequence is TGCGCCAGCAGCTTGGCCGGAGGATCACCGGGAGAAACTGGCTACACCTTC. This chain uses TRBV5-1 with TRBJ1-2; D is undetermined. V lost 0 bases, J lost 7 bases, and 22 bases lay in between. This CDR3 is 17 amino acids long. Germline V lookup: CDR1 SGHRS, CDR2 YFSETQ.

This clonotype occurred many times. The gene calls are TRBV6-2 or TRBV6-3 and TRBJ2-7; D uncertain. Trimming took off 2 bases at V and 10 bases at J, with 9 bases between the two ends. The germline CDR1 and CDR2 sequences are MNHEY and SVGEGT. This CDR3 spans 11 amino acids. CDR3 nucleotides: TGTGCCAGCAGTTACCTCGCCAGTCAGTACTTC. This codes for CASSYLASQYF.

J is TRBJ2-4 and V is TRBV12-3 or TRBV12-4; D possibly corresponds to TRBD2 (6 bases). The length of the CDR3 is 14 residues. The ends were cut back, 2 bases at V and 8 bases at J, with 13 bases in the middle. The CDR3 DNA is TGTGCCAGCAGTTTACGGGGATGGGGGGACATTCAGTACTTC. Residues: CASSLRGWGDIQYF.

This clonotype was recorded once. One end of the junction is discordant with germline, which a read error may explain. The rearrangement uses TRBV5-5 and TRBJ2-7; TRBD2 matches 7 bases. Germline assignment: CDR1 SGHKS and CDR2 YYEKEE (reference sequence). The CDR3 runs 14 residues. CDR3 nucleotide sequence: TGTGCCAGCAGCGCGGGACTACTTCTCTACGAGCTGTACTTC. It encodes CASSAGLLLYELYF.

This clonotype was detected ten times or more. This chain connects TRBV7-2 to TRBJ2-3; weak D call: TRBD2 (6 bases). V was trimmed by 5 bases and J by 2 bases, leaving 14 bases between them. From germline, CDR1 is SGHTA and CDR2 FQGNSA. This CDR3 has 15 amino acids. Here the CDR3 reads CASSPRAGPTDTQYF. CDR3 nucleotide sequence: TGTGCCAGCAGCCCAAGAGCGGGCCCCACAGATACGCAGTATTTT.

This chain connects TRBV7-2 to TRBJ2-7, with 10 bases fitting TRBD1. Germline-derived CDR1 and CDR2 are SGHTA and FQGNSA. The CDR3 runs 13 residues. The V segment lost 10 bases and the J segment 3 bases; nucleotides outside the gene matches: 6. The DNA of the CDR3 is TGTGCCATCCAGGACAGGGGGGGCTACGAGCAGTACTTC. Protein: CAIQDRGGYEQYF.

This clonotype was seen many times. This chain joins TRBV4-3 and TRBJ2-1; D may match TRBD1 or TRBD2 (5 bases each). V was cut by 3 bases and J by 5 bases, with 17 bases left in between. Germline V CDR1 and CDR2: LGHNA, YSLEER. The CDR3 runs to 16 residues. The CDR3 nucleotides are TGCGCCAGCAGCCAGTACGCTGGGACCTCTGACAATGAGCAGTTCTTC. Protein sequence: CASSQYAGTSDNEQFF.

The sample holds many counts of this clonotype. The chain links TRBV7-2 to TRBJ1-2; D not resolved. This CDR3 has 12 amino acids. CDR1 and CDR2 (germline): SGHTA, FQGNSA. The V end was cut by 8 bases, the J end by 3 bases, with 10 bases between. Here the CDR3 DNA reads TGTGCCAGCGTACTCGGCGACTATGGCTACACCTTC. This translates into CASVLGDYGYTF.

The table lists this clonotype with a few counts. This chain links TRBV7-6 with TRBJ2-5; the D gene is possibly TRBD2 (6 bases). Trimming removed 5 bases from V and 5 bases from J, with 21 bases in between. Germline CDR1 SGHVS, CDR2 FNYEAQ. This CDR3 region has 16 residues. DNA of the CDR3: TGTGCCAGCAGCCCCCACGCGGGGAATGGCGGGGAGACCCAGTACTTC. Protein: CASSPHAGNGGETQYF.

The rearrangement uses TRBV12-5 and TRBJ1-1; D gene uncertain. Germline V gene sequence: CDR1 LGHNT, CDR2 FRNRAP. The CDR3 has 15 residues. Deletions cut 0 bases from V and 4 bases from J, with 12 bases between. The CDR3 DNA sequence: TGTGCTAGTGGTTTGGTACTGGGGTATAGCACTGAAGCTTTCTTT. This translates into CASGLVLGYSTEAFF.

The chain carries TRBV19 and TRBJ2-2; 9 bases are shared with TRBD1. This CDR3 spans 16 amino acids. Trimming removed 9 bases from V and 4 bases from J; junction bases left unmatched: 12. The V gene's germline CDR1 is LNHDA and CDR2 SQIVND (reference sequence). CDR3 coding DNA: TGTGCCAGCTCGGACCTGGGGACAGGGATCACCGGGGAGCTGTTTTTT. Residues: CASSDLGTGITGELFF.

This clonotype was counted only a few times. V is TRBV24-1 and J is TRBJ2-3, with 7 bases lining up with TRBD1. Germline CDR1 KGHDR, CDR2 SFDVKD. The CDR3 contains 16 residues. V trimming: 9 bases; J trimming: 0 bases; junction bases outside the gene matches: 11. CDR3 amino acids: CATGESGTASTDTQYF. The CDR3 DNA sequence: TGTGCCACCGGGGAATCGGGGACAGCTAGCACAGATACGCAGTATTTT.

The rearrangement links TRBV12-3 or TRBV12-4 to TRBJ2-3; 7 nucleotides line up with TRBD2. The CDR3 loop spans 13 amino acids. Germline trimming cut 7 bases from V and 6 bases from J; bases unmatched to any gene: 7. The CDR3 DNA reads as TGTGCCAGCATGACTAGCCGTGCGGATACGCAGTATTTT. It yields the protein CASMTSRADTQYF.

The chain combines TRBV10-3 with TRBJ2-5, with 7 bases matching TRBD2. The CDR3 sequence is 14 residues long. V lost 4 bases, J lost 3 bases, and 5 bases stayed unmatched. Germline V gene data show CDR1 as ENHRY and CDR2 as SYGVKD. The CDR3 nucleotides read TGTGCCATCAGTGGGGCGGGAGCCAAAGAGACCCAGTACTTC. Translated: CAISGAGAKETQYF.

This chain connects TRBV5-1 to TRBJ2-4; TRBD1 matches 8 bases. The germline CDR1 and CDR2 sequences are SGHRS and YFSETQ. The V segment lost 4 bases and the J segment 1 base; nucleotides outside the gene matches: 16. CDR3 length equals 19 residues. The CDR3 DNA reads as TGCGCCAGCAGCCGCCAGCAAACTCTCAGGGGGCTGGCCAAAAACATTCAGTACTTC. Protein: CASSRQQTLRGLAKNIQYF.

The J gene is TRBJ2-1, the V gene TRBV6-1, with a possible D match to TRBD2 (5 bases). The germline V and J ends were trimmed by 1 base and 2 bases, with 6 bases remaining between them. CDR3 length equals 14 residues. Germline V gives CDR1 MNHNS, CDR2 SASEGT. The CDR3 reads CASSEVGAYNEQFF. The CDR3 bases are TGTGCCAGCAGTGAAGTCGGGGCCTACAATGAGCAGTTCTTC.

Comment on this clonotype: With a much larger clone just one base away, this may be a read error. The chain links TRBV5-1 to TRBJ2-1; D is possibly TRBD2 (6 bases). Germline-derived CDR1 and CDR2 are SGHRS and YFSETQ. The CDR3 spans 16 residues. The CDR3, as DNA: TGCGCCAGCAGCTGGACCAACTTAGCGGACTACGATGAGCAGTTCTTC. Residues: CASSWTNLADYDEQFF.

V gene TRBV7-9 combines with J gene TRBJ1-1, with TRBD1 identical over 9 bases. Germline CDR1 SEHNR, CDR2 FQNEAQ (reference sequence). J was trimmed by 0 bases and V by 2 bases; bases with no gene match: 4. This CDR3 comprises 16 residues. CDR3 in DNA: TGTGCCAGCAGCTTAAGCACAGGGGGCTTGAACACTGAAGCTTTCTTT. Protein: CASSLSTGGLNTEAFF. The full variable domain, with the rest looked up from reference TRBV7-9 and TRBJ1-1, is DTGVSQNPRHKITKRGQNVTFRCDPISEHNRLYWYRQTLGQGPEFLTYFQNEAQLEKSRLLSDRFSAERPKGSFSTLEIQRTEQGDSAMYLCASSLSTGGLNTEAFFGQGTRLTVV.

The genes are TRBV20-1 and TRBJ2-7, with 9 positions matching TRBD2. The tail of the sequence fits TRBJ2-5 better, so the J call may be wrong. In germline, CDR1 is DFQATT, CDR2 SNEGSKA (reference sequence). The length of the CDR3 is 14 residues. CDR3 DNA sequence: TGCAGTGCCCCCCGGACTAGCGAGATGGAGACCCAGTACTTC. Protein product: CSAPRTSEMETQYF.